Listed here are 18 T cell receptor beta chains from one sample, sequenced in a study of T-cell reconstitution after alpha-beta-depleted transplantation in children. This sample's TCRbeta library carried unique molecular identifier barcodes. In TCRdb, the PCR reads were re-called with MiXCR into one record per CDR3 protein. Among approximately 290,000 distinct CDR3 sequences, more than 9% were seen once, and the ten largest hold roughly a quarter. The sample was peripheral blood, taken 180 days after TCRalphabeta/CD19-depleted stem cell transplant. Source of these receptors: a male patient aged 2-9 years who had a stem cell transplant for chronic granulomatous disease, so the T cells may come from the graft donor.

This clonotype was seen ten or more times. The CDR3 reads CASSYYPGQGRTEAFF. The CDR3 DNA follows: TGCGCCAGCAGCTACTACCCGGGACAGGGGCGCACTGAAGCTTTCTTT. The chain carries TRBV5-1 and TRBJ1-1; 10 nucleotides line up with TRBD1. The V and J ends lost 3 bases and 4 bases, in that order; junction bases with no gene match: 9. The CDR3 extends over 16 amino acids. CDR1 is SGHRS, CDR2 YFSETQ, per germline. Using reference TRBV5-1 and TRBJ1-1 for the parts outside the CDR3, the full variable domain is KAGVTQTPRYLIKTRGQQVTLSCSPISGHRSVSWYQQTPGQGLQFLFEYFSETQRNKGNFPGRFSGRQFSNSRSEMNVSTLELGDSALYLCASSYYPGQGRTEAFFGQGTRLTVV.

This clonotype is a singleton in its sample. The junction differs from germline at one of its ends, possibly a read error. The chain recombines TRBV10-2 with TRBJ2-1; 7 bases map to TRBD2. This CDR3 is 14 amino acids long. CDR1 and CDR2 (germline): WSHSY, SAAADI. CDR3 nucleotides: TGCGGCGCCTCCCCGCGCGGGAGCCTTCATGAGCTGTTCTTC. As protein: CGASPRGSLHELFF.

This clonotype was recorded at least ten times. This chain links TRBV28 with TRBJ2-6; D is possibly TRBD1 (6 bases). The CDR3 extends over 18 amino acids. From germline, CDR1 is MDHEN and CDR2 SYDVKM. V lost 6 bases and J lost 0, with 18 bases in between. The CDR3 region is CASSRPTGESSGANVLTF. The DNA of the CDR3 is TGTGCCAGCAGCCGCCCGACAGGAGAGTCCTCTGGGGCCAACGTCCTGACTTTC.

This clonotype came up many times. The V call is TRBV27, the J call TRBJ2-3; D is possibly TRBD1 (6 bases). V was cut by 8 bases and J by 2 bases, with 17 bases left in between. This CDR3 is built from 15 residues. Germline loops: CDR1 MNHEY, CDR2 SMNVEV (reference sequence). CDR3 in amino acids: CASGYRDIVTDTQYF. DNA of the CDR3: TGTGCCAGCGGTTACCGGGACATAGTCACAGATACGCAGTATTTT.

This clonotype was recorded at least ten times. The chain combines TRBV14 with TRBJ1-2; perhaps TRBD1 as D (5 bases). The CDR3 extends over 13 amino acids. Trimming took off 4 bases at V and 4 bases at J, with 10 bases between the two ends. Germline loops: CDR1 SGHDN, CDR2 FVKESK. The CDR3 protein is CASSRDPVYGYTF. The CDR3 DNA reads as TGTGCCAGCAGCCGGGACCCTGTCTATGGCTACACCTTC.

This clonotype came up many times. The chain combines TRBV29-1 with TRBJ2-4; no reliable D call. CDR1 and CDR2 (germline): SQVTM, ANQGSEA. The CDR3 is 13 residues long. Trimming took off 6 bases at V and 0 bases at J, with 9 bases between the two ends. DNA for the CDR3: TGCAGCGTGGTGGGCCTAGCCAAAAACATTCAGTACTTC. Residues: CSVVGLAKNIQYF.

This clonotype was found a few times. This chain joins TRBV7-2 and TRBJ1-1; 10 bases line up with TRBD1. This CDR3 is built from 17 residues. The V gene's germline CDR1 is SGHTA and CDR2 FQGNSA. The V segment lost 4 bases and the J segment 2 bases; nucleotides outside the gene matches: 10. The CDR3: CASSSGGTGVANTEAFF. The CDR3, as DNA: TGTGCCAGCAGCTCCGGGGGGACAGGGGTGGCTAACACTGAAGCTTTCTTT.

This clonotype has only a few counts. The chain is built from TRBV5-4 and TRBJ1-6; D gene ambiguous. The CDR3 has 16 residues. Per germline, CDR1 SGHNT and CDR2 YYREEE (reference sequence). V was trimmed by 2 bases and J by 4 bases, leaving 13 bases between them. The CDR3 protein is CASSFFSGGYNSPLHF. The CDR3 DNA reads TGTGCCAGCAGCTTCTTCTCCGGAGGGTATAATTCACCCCTCCACTTT.

There are many counts of this clonotype. This chain uses TRBV30 with TRBJ2-1; possibly TRBD1 or TRBD2 for D (5 bases each). The V end was cut by 4 bases, the J end by 3 bases, with 16 bases between. Germline CDR1 is GTSNPN and CDR2 is SVGIG (reference sequence). This CDR3 contains 15 residues. The CDR3 DNA sequence: TGTGCCTGGACCGAGCCGGGACGGGGCTACAATGAGCAGTTCTTC. It yields the protein CAWTEPGRGYNEQFF.

This clonotype was seen many times. This chain links TRBV11-2 with TRBJ2-1; D perhaps matches TRBD2 (6 bases). The germline gives CDR1 SGHAT, CDR2 FQNNGV. CDR3 length: 16 residues. V gave up 1 base and J gave up 6 bases, with 16 bases separating them. CDR3 nucleotide sequence: TGTGCCAGCAGCTTAGCATCCTCGCGGGGACGCAATGAGCAGTTCTTC. This translates into CASSLASSRGRNEQFF.

This clonotype has at least ten counts. This chain joins TRBV6-5 and TRBJ2-1; a weak D match, TRBD2 (6 bases). The CDR3 has 14 amino acids. Germline CDR1 reads MNHEY; CDR2 reads SVGAGI. Deletions cut 0 bases from V and 5 bases from J, with 8 bases between. The chain's CDR3 is CASSYSGLHNEQFF. CDR3 DNA: TGTGCCAGCAGTTACTCGGGACTGCACAATGAGCAGTTCTTC.

The chain joins TRBV19 to TRBJ2-5; D unclear. Germline V gene sequence: CDR1 LNHDA, CDR2 SQIVND (reference sequence). CDR3 length: 14 residues. Trimming cost V 1 base and J 2 bases, with 8 bases left between them. This CDR3 reads CASSIAPSQETQYF. The CDR3 coding sequence is TGTGCCAGTAGTATAGCGCCGTCTCAAGAGACCCAGTACTTC.

This clonotype was detected ten times or more. The J gene is TRBJ2-7, the V gene TRBV20-1, with 12 nucleotides matching TRBD1. The CDR3 covers 13 residues. Germline lookup yields CDR1 DFQATT and CDR2 SNEGSKA (reference sequence). J gave up 7 bases and V 5 bases, and 6 bases lay outside the gene matches. The DNA of the CDR3 is TGCAGTGCTCCGGGACAGGGGGCGGGGGAGCAGTACTTC. Translation: CSAPGQGAGEQYF.

This clonotype was recorded many times. The gene calls are TRBV7-2 and TRBJ2-2, with 8 bases matching TRBD2. The CDR3 covers 14 residues. The V gene end was trimmed by 5 bases and the J gene end by 5 bases; junction bases not matched to a gene: 4. Germline V gives CDR1 SGHTA, CDR2 FQGNSA. For the CDR3, the DNA is TGTGCCAGCAGCCGGACTAGCAGAACCGGGGAGCTGTTTTTT. Translation: CASSRTSRTGELFF.

The rearrangement uses TRBV28 and TRBJ2-1; D ambiguous. The germline V gene encodes CDR1 MDHEN and CDR2 SYDVKM. This CDR3 spans 15 amino acids. V was pared by 7 bases and J by 7 bases, with 20 bases between. CDR3 sequence: CASNLPRGIRNEQFF. CDR3 bases: TGTGCCAGCAACCTACCACGAGGCATCAGGAATGAGCAGTTCTTC.

This clonotype was recorded at least ten times. DNA for the CDR3: TGTGCCACCGTGACGGTAGCCCCCTACGAGCAGTACTTC. Translation: CATVTVAPYEQYF. The genes are TRBV10-3 and TRBJ2-7; D unresolved. The germline V gene encodes CDR1 ENHRY and CDR2 SYGVKD. The CDR3 extends over 13 amino acids. The V gene lost 10 bases and the J gene lost 2 bases, with 15 bases spanning the gap.

This clonotype was recorded many times. The chain combines TRBV24-1 with TRBJ2-1; the match to TRBD1 covers 9 bases. This CDR3 is built from 16 residues. J gave up 4 bases and V 0 bases, and 3 bases lay outside the gene matches. Per the germline V gene, CDR1 is KGHDR and CDR2 is SFDVKD. Written as DNA, the CDR3 is TGTGCCACCAGTGATTTGCCGGACAGGGGATACAATGAGCAGTTCTTC. Encoded protein: CATSDLPDRGYNEQFF.

As concerns this clonotype: A much bigger clone sits one base away, suggesting this may be a read error. The chain combines TRBV6-2 or TRBV6-3 with TRBJ2-4; D not resolved. This CDR3 region has 9 residues. Germline CDR1 and CDR2: MNHEY and SVGEGT. V lost 8 bases and J 14 bases, leaving 10 bases between the germline ends. The CDR3 coding sequence is TGTGCCAGCGGGAAGGTTGAGTACTTC. Its protein is CASGKVEYF.